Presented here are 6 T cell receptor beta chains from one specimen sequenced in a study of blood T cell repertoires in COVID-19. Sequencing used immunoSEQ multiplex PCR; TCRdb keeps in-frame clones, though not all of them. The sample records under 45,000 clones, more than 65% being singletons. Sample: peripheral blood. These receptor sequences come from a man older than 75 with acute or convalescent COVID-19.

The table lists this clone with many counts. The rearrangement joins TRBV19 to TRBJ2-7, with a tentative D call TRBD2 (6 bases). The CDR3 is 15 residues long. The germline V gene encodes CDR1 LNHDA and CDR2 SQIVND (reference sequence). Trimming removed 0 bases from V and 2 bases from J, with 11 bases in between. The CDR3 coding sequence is TGTGCCAGTAGTATAGATCGGGAGCTGGCCTACGAGCAGTACTTC. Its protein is CASSIDRELAYEQYF.

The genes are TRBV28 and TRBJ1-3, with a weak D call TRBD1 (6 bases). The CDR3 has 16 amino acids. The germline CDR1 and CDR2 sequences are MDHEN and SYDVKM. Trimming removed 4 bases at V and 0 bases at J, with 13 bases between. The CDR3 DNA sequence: TGTGCCAGCAGTTCTTACAGGGCGAGCTCTGGAAACACCATATATTTT. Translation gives CASSSYRASSGNTIYF.

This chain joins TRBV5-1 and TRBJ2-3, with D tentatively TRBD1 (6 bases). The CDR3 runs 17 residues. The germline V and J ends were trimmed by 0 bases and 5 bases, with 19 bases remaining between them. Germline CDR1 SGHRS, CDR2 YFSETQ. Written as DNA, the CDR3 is TGCGCCAGCAGCTTGGCCATAAGCGGAGAGGGGGTAGATACGCAGTATTTT. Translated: CASSLAISGEGVDTQYF. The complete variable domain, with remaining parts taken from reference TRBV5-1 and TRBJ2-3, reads KAGVTQTPRYLIKTRGQQVTLSCSPISGHRSVSWYQQTPGQGLQFLFEYFSETQRNKGNFPGRFSGRQFSNSRSEMNVSTLELGDSALYLCASSLAISGEGVDTQYFGPGTRLTVL.

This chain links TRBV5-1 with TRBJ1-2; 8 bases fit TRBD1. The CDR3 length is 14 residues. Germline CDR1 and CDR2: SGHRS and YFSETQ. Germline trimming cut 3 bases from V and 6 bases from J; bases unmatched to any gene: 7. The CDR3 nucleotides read TGCGCCAGCAGCTGGGGGGCAGGGGGCGATGGCTACACCTTC. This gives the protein CASSWGAGGDGYTF.

DNA for the CDR3: TGTGCCAGCAGCCCCCCGGGACTGGACGTCAGTGAGCAGTTCTTC. Amino acid sequence: CASSPPGLDVSEQFF. The chain employs TRBV3-1 (or the pseudogene TRBV3-2) and TRBJ2-1; a weak D match, TRBD2 (6 bases). The CDR3 extends over 15 amino acids. CDR1 and CDR2 from the germline V gene are LGHDT and YNNKEL (reference sequence). Deletions cut 4 bases from V and 9 bases from J, with 19 bases between.

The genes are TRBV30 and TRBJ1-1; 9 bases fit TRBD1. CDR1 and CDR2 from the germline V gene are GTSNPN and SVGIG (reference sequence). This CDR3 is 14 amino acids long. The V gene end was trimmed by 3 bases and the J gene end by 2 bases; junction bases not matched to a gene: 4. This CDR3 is CAWSGTGLNTEAFF. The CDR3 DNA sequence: TGTGCCTGGAGCGGGACAGGGCTCAACACTGAAGCTTTCTTT.